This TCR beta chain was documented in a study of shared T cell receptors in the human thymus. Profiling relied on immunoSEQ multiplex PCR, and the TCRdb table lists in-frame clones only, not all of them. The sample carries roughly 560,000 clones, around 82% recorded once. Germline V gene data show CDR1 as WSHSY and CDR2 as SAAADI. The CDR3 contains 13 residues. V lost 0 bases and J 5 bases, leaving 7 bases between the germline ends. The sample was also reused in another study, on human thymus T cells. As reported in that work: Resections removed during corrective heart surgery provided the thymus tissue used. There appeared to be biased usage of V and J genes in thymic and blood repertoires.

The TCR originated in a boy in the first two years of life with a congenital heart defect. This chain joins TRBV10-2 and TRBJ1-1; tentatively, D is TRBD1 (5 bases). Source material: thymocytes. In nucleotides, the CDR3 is TGCGCCAGCAGTGAGTCGGGGGGAACTGAAGCTTTCTTT. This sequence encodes CASSESGGTEAFF.